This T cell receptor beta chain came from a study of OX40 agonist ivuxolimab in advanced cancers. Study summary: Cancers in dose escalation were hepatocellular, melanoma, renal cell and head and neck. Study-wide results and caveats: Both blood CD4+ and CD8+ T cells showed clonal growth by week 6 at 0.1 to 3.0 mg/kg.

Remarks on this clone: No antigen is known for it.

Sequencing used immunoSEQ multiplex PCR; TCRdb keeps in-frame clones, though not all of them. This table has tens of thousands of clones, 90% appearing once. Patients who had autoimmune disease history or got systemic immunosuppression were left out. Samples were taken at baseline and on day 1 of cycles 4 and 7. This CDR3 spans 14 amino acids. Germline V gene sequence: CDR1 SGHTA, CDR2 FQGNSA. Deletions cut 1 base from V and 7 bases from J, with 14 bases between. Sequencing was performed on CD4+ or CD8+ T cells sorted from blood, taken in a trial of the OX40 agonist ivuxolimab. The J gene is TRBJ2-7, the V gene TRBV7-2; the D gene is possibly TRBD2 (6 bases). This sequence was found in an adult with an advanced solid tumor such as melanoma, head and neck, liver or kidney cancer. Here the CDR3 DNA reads TGTGCCAGCAGCTTAGGGAGGGGTTTAGGAGAGCAGTACTTC. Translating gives CASSLGRGLGEQYF.